The 2 T cell receptor beta chains presented below share a single source sample, sequenced in a study of blood T cell repertoires in COVID-19. Some clones are missing from TCRdb's copy, which holds only in-frame ones; the method was immunoSEQ multiplex PCR. In the table there are 70,000 or so clones, about nine tenths of which are singletons. Sequencing was done on a sample of peripheral blood. The source is a young woman with acute or convalescent COVID-19.

The V gene is TRBV11-2, the J gene TRBJ2-2, with TRBD1 matching over 8 bases. This CDR3 comprises 16 residues. CDR1 is SGHAT and CDR2 is FQNNGV in the germline V gene. With V trimmed by 8 bases and J by 7 bases, 15 bases remained unmatched. The CDR3 here is CASQTTNTGGGGELFF. The CDR3 DNA is TGTGCCAGCCAAACGACTAATACAGGGGGAGGCGGGGAGCTGTTTTTT.

The rearrangement links TRBV23-1 to TRBJ1-2; 10 bases align to TRBD1. TRBV23-1 is filed as an ORF, its function uncertain. The CDR3 contains 16 residues. V lost 5 bases and J lost 6; bases outside the gene matches: 12. This CDR3 reads CASSLTDRGLLDGYTF. CDR3 sequence (DNA): TGCGCCAGCAGTTTAACGGACAGGGGGTTATTGGATGGCTACACCTTC.